These T cell receptor beta chains were read from a single sample in a study of CD8 T cells in ankylosing spondylitis. MiXCR, run by TCRdb on the 5' RACE reads, gives a single entry per CDR3 protein. Of fewer than 750,000 distinct CDR3 sequences in the sample, around 20% are singletons; the top ten hold about 20%. Sequencing input: blood, either unsorted or a sorted T cell fraction (not recorded which). These receptors all stem from a male donor with ankylosing spondylitis. Each CDR3 is given with its conserved first and last residue. The order of the fields is D gene, V gene, J gene, clone size, CDR3 DNA, CDR3 protein. A D gene is named only where the DNA matches it firmly. Only some rows state a clone size, as once, few, many or a class for expanded clones.

D: .
V: TRBV12-3/TRBV12-4
J: TRBJ2-1
size: many
DNA: TGTGCCAGCAGTCCCGGGGAGTACAATGAGCAGTTCTTC
CDR3: CASSPGEYNEQFF

D: .
V: TRBV29-1
J: TRBJ2-3
size: .
DNA: TGCAGCGTTAAGGACGGGCGGGCAGATACGCAGTATTTT
CDR3: CSVKDGRADTQYF

D: .
V: TRBV20-1
J: TRBJ2-7
size: .
DNA: TGCAGTGCCACAGGTCGGGGGGCCCTCCCCTACGAGCAGTACTTC
CDR3: CSATGRGALPYEQYF

D: .
V: TRBV27
J: TRBJ2-2
size: many
DNA: TGCGCCAGCAGCTTGGGGCAGAACACCGGGGAGCTGTTTTTT
CDR3: CASSLGQNTGELFF

D: TRBD2
V: TRBV5-5
J: TRBJ2-7
size: .
DNA: TGTGCCAGCAGCTTGGCACTAGCGGCCTACGAGCAGTACTTC
CDR3: CASSLALAAYEQYF

D: .
V: TRBV20-1
J: TRBJ1-5
size: few
DNA: TGCAGTGCTAGAGATAACTGGGGAAGTCAGCCCCAGCATTTT
CDR3: CSARDNWGSQPQHF

D: TRBD1
V: TRBV12-3/TRBV12-4
J: TRBJ2-7
size: few
DNA: TGTGCCAGCAATCGGACAGGGGGCGTCAAATACGAGCAGTACTTC
CDR3: CASNRTGGVKYEQYF

D: TRBD2
V: TRBV15
J: TRBJ2-1
size: few
DNA: TGTGCCACCAGCAGAACGGGGGGATTCTCCTACAATGAGCAGTTCTTC
CDR3: CATSRTGGFSYNEQFF

D: TRBD1
V: TRBV18
J: TRBJ2-7
size: many
DNA: TGTGCCAGCTCACCCCCACAGGGGAAGAACGAGCAGTACTTC
CDR3: CASSPPQGKNEQYF

D: .
V: TRBV29-1
J: TRBJ2-3
size: few
DNA: TGCAGCGTTGGGGGGGACGCCTTGGAGACGCAGTATTTT
CDR3: CSVGGDALETQYF

D: .
V: TRBV7-2
J: TRBJ2-3
size: few
DNA: TGTGCCAGCAGCTTACGTCGGGGAAGGGCTCTGGATACGCAGTATTTT
CDR3: CASSLRRGRALDTQYF

D: .
V: TRBV7-8
J: TRBJ1-2
size: .
DNA: TGTGCCAGCAGCTTAGGATTCACCCGAGGGGCTTCAAATGGCTACACCTTC
CDR3: CASSLGFTRGASNGYTF

D: .
V: TRBV25-1
J: TRBJ2-2
size: few
DNA: TGTGCCAGCAGTGAATATGAGACCGGGGAGCTGTTTTTT
CDR3: CASSEYETGELFF

D: .
V: TRBV4-3
J: TRBJ2-7
size: few
DNA: TGCGCCAGCAGCCAAGATCGGGGGAATAGCAACGAGCAGTACTTC
CDR3: CASSQDRGNSNEQYF

D: TRBD1
V: TRBV29-1
J: TRBJ2-1
size: .
DNA: TGCAGCGTTGAAAGGGACAGGGTGGTAGGATTGGAGCAGTTCTTC
CDR3: CSVERDRVVGLEQFF

D: .
V: TRBV29-1
J: TRBJ1-1
size: few
DNA: TGCAGCTACATGGGTAGGGCGGCTGAAGCTTTCTTT
CDR3: CSYMGRAAEAFF

D: .
V: TRBV20-1
J: TRBJ1-1
size: few
DNA: TGCAGTGCGTTGACTCACTCGGAATCGACTGAAGCTTTCTTT
CDR3: CSALTHSESTEAFF

D: TRBD1
V: TRBV6-1
J: TRBJ2-7
size: few
DNA: TGTGCCAGCAGACAAGGACAGGGAGAAGGGGAGCAGTACTTC
CDR3: CASRQGQGEGEQYF

D: .
V: TRBV6-4
J: TRBJ1-1
size: few
DNA: TGTGCCAGGTTAAACCTCGGAAGGAAGAACACTGAAGCTTTCTTT
CDR3: CARLNLGRKNTEAFF

D: .
V: TRBV10-3
J: TRBJ2-2
size: .
DNA: TGTGCCATCAGTGACCCAGGGTGGTATGGCGGGGAGCTGTTTTTT
CDR3: CAISDPGWYGGELFF

D: .
V: TRBV20-1
J: TRBJ2-1
size: few
DNA: TGCAGTGCCCAGGTTGGGAGGCAGTTCTTC
CDR3: CSAQVGRQFF

D: TRBD2
V: TRBV29-1
J: TRBJ2-2
size: .
DNA: TGCAGCGTTGAAGTGCGGGGGGGGGTCACCGGGGAGCTGTTTTTT
CDR3: CSVEVRGGVTGELFF

D: .
V: TRBV4-1
J: TRBJ2-5
size: few
DNA: TGCGCCAGCAGCCAAGTGACGGCGTACCAAGAGACCCAGTACTTC
CDR3: CASSQVTAYQETQYF

D: TRBD1
V: TRBV18
J: TRBJ1-1
size: once
DNA: TGTGCCAGCTCACCAGAGAACCAGGGGGCGTTGAACACTGAAGCTTTCTTT
CDR3: CASSPENQGALNTEAFF

D: .
V: TRBV20-1
J: TRBJ1-2
size: few
DNA: TGCAGTGCTAGCGGGACAACCTATGGCTACACCTTC
CDR3: CSASGTTYGYTF

D: TRBD1
V: TRBV9
J: TRBJ2-2
size: .
DNA: TGTGCCAGCAGCCGTCCCGGGACAGGGGACACCGGGGAGCTGTTTTTT
CDR3: CASSRPGTGDTGELFF

D: .
V: TRBV29-1
J: TRBJ2-3
size: .
DNA: TGCAGCGTTCCGGACGCTCGCACAGATACGCAGTATTTT
CDR3: CSVPDARTDTQYF

D: .
V: TRBV29-1
J: TRBJ1-2
size: few
DNA: TGCAGCGTTGAAGATACCGGGGAGCCCTATGGCTACACCTTC
CDR3: CSVEDTGEPYGYTF

D: .
V: TRBV24-1
J: TRBJ1-2
size: .
DNA: TGTGCCACCAGTGAGGTCCCTCACCGACACAGGGCTGATGGCTACACCTTC
CDR3: CATSEVPHRHRADGYTF

D: .
V: TRBV7-8
J: TRBJ2-7
size: once
DNA: TGTGCCAGCAGCCCGACACTAGACTACGAGCAGTACTTC
CDR3: CASSPTLDYEQYF

D: .
V: TRBV12-3/TRBV12-4
J: TRBJ2-3
size: .
DNA: TGTGCCAGCAGCCCACCCAGGGGGGTCCCCCCCTCAGATACGCAGTATTTT
CDR3: CASSPPRGVPPSDTQYF